This T cell receptor (beta chain) derives from a study of CD8 T cells in Susac syndrome. Negative isolation was applied to CD8+ and CD4+ T cells, and FACS enrichment was applied to TEMRA cells. Reverse transcription of about 0.45 to 1 ug RNA used random hexamers. TCRdb fed the immunoSEQ multiplex PCR reads into MiXCR, producing one record per CDR3 protein. The sample has some 130,000 distinct CDR3 sequences, 90% to 95% seen once; the top ten hold around 0.25%. Points from the study as a whole: As the study acknowledged, the number of individuals in its TCR sequencing and HLA analysis was relatively small.

A word on this clonotype: Its cognate antigen is unknown.

Germline assignment: CDR1 MGHRA and CDR2 YSYEKL. Trimming pared 1 base from V and 2 bases from J, leaving 11 bases between. This CDR3 contains 15 residues. Sequenced: CD8+ T cells from PBMCs. This TCR came from a human donor with multiple sclerosis. The V gene is TRBV4-1, the J gene TRBJ1-2; a weak D match, TRBD1 (5 bases). The CDR3 nucleotides are TGCGCCAGCAGCCAAGGGGGGGGGATCAACTATGGCTACACCTTC. It is translated as CASSQGGGINYGYTF.